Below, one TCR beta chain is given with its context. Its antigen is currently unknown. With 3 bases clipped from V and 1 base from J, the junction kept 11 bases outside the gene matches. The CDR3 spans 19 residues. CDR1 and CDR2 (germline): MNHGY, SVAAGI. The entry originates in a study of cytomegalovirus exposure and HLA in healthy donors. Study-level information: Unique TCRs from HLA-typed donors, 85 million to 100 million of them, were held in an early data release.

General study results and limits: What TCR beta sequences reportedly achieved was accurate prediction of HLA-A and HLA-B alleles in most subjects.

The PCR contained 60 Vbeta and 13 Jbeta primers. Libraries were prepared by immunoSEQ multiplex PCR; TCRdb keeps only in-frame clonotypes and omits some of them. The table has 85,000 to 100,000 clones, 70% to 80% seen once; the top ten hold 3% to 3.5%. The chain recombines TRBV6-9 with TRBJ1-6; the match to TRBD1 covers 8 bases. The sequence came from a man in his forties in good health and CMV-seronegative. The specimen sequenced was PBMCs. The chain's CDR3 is CASSYQGQGAESYNSPLHF. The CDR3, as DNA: TGTGCCAGCAGTTACCAGGGCCAGGGGGCTGAGTCCTATAATTCACCCCTCCACTTT.